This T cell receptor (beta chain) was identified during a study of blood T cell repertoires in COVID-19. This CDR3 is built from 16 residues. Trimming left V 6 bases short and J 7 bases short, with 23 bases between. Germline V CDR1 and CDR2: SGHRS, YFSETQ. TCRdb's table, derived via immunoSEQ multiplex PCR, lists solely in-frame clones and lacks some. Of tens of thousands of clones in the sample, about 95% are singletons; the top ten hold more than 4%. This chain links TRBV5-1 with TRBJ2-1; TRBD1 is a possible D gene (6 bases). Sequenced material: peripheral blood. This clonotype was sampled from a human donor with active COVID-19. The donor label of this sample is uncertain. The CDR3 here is CASTTKPGQGVNEQFF. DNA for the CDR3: TGCGCCAGCACCACAAAACCGGGACAAGGTGTTAATGAGCAGTTCTTC.